The source of this T cell receptor beta chain is a study of technical replicates of blood from four donors. Profiling relied on immunoSEQ multiplex PCR, and the TCRdb table lists in-frame clones only, not all of them. The profile shows tens of thousands of clones, roughly 94% of them singletons. The sequenced sample was T cells isolated from PBMCs. The receptor comes from a human donor in good health.

The CDR3 is CASRFGQGYEQYF. The CDR3 nucleotides read TGTGCCAGCAGATTCGGACAGGGGTACGAGCAGTACTTC. This sequence joins TRBV5-4 and TRBJ2-7; 9 positions match TRBD1. This CDR3 is 13 amino acids long. The V gene end was trimmed by 5 bases and the J gene end by 4 bases; junction bases not matched to a gene: 4. CDR1 is SGHNT and CDR2 is YYREEE in the germline V gene (reference sequence).